Listed below are T cell receptor beta chains from one sample, sequenced in a study of shared clonotypes between healthy human individuals. Sequencing used immunoSEQ multiplex PCR; TCRdb keeps in-frame clones, though not all of them. The repertoire holds over a million clones, roughly 96% seen once, with roughly 1.2% in the top ten. The specimen sequenced was naive CD4+ T cells sorted from blood. The source of these receptors is a man aged 25 to 45 in good health. CDR3s include the opening cysteine and the closing phenylalanine or tryptophan. D genes are given only for firm matches. Not all rows give a size; the values are once, few, many and, for expanded clones, a class.

d_call clone_size j_call v_call cdr3_nt cdr3_aa
- - TRBJ2-7 TRBV25-1 TGTGCCAGCAGTGAATATAAGGGGACTGGCCCCCTAGGCGAGCAGTACTTC CASSEYKGTGPLGEQYF
- few TRBJ2-1 TRBV5-4 TGTGCCAGCAGCTTGGCCGGAGGGAATGAGCAGTTCTTC CASSLAGGNEQFF
- - TRBJ2-1 TRBV28 TGTGCCAGCAGTCTACCGACAGCTGGTTGGTACAATGAGCAGTTCTTC CASSLPTAGWYNEQFF
TRBD2 - TRBJ2-7 TRBV28 TGTGCCAGCAGTCCCCCTTGGGCGGGAGGCCCCTACGAGCAGTACTTC CASSPPWAGGPYEQYF
- - TRBJ2-5 TRBV6-1 TGTGCCAGCAGTGCAGGGATTTCAGAGACCCAGTACTTC CASSAGISETQYF
TRBD2 - TRBJ2-1 TRBV18 TGTGCCAGCTCCCTGGTGCGGGAGGGCCTAGGTGAGCAGTTCTTC CASSLVREGLGEQFF
- - TRBJ1-1 TRBV5-4 TGTGCCAGCAGCTCACAGCTAAAGACTGAAGCTTTCTTT CASSSQLKTEAFF
- - TRBJ2-5 TRBV18 TGTGCCAGCTCACAAACGTACCAAGAGACCCAGTACTTC CASSQTYQETQYF
- once TRBJ2-1 TRBV7-9 TGTGCCAGCAGCAGCACCGTCGGGTTCTTC CASSSTVGFF
TRBD1 - TRBJ1-1 TRBV5-8 TGTGCCAGCAGCTTGTGGACAGGGGGCATGAACACTGAAGCTTTCTTT CASSLWTGGMNTEAFF
TRBD2 - TRBJ2-1 TRBV27 TGTGCCAGCAGTAGGAGCGGGAGGGCCTATGGGAATGAGCAGTTCTTC CASSRSGRAYGNEQFF
- - TRBJ2-5 TRBV5-1 TGCGCCAGCAGCAAAAACCAAGAGACCCAGTACTTC CASSKNQETQYF
- - TRBJ2-7 TRBV9 TGTGCCAGCAGCGTAGGAGGAAGCGGCTCCTACGAGCAGTACTTC CASSVGGSGSYEQYF
TRBD1 - TRBJ2-7 TRBV5-4 TGTGCCAGCAGCTCGGGACAGGGGTTTGGCGAGCAGTACTTC CASSSGQGFGEQYF
TRBD1 - TRBJ1-2 TRBV29-1 TGCAGCGTGGGACAGGGGACTCTTATTAACTATGGCTACACCTTC CSVGQGTLINYGYTF
- - TRBJ2-1 TRBV27 TGTGCCAGCAGTTCGTCGAGGTTATCCTACAATGAGCAGTTCTTC CASSSSRLSYNEQFF
TRBD2 - TRBJ2-7 TRBV5-6 TGTGCCAGCAGCCCCCGGACTAGCGGATACTACGAGCAGTACTTC CASSPRTSGYYEQYF
- - TRBJ2-1 TRBV19 TGTGCCAGTAGTGTCCCTTCCGTAGCGGCCTTCTACAATGAGCAGTTCTTC CASSVPSVAAFYNEQFF
- once TRBJ1-4 TRBV4-1 TGCGCCAGCAGCACCACGGGGGGCAGGCGAGAAAAACTGTTTTTT CASSTTGGRREKLFF
- - TRBJ2-7 TRBV6-1 TGTGCCAGCAGTGAGGGCAGGAACTACGAGCAGTACTTC CASSEGRNYEQYF
- - TRBJ1-2 TRBV28 TGTGCCAGCAGTTTATATGGCTACACCTTC CASSLYGYTF
- - TRBJ1-5 TRBV6-1 TGTGCCAGCAGTGAATCGGGACGGATAAATCAGCCCCAGCATTTT CASSESGRINQPQHF
- - TRBJ2-7 TRBV28 TGTGCCAGCAGGGGGGCGGGACAGAGTATCTACGAGCAGTACTTC CASRGAGQSIYEQYF
TRBD2 - TRBJ2-5 TRBV19 TGTGCCAGTAGTACAGGACTAGCGGACCAAGAGACCCAGTACTTC CASSTGLADQETQYF
- - TRBJ2-5 TRBV5-4 TGTGCCAGCAGCCCGCCAGGGTCAGAGACCCAGTACTTC CASSPPGSETQYF
- - TRBJ2-1 TRBV5-4 TGTGCCAGCAGCTCCGGGAGAACCCGTTCCTACAATGAGCAGTTCTTC CASSSGRTRSYNEQFF
- - TRBJ1-1 TRBV27 TGTGCCAGCAAATGGGGACTGAACACTGAAGCTTTCTTT CASKWGLNTEAFF
- few TRBJ1-2 TRBV4-2 TGTGCCAGCAGCCAAGGGGGGCCCTATGGCTACACCTTC CASSQGGPYGYTF
TRBD1 - TRBJ1-1 TRBV7-9 TGTGCCACCACCCCGATGGGACAGGAGAGTGAAGCTTTCTTT CATTPMGQESEAFF
TRBD1 - TRBJ1-1 TRBV4-1 TGCGCCAGCAGCCAAGATAGCAGGGGGCTTGAAGCTTTCTTT CASSQDSRGLEAFF
- - TRBJ1-1 TRBV7-2 TGTGCCAGCAGCTTCGGCGGGGGGGATACTGAAGCTTTCTTT CASSFGGGDTEAFF
- - TRBJ2-1 TRBV6-6 TGTGCCAGCAGTTACTCACTAACACCCACCTACAATGAGCAGTTCTTC CASSYSLTPTYNEQFF
TRBD1 - TRBJ2-1 TRBV28 TGTGCCAGCAGGGCCTTGAACAGGGGTCCGTTCTTC CASRALNRGPFF
TRBD2 - TRBJ2-2 TRBV18 TGTGCCAGCCTACCCGGGAGGGCGAACACCGGGGAGCTGTTTTTT CASLPGRANTGELFF
- - TRBJ2-2 TRBV9 TGTGCCAGCAGCGTCGGGGCCATCCCCACCGGGGAGCTGTTTTTT CASSVGAIPTGELFF
- - TRBJ1-4 TRBV28 TGTGCCAGCAGTTCGGGTAATGAAAAACTGTTTTTT CASSSGNEKLFF
- - TRBJ2-5 TRBV18 TGTGCCAGCTCACCACTAGGCGGCAGCGTCCAAGAGACCCAGTACTTC CASSPLGGSVQETQYF
- few TRBJ2-7 TRBV6-1 TGTGCCAGCAGTGACCACGAGCAGTACTTC CASSDHEQYF
- - TRBJ1-1 TRBV6-1 TGTGCCAGCAGTTCGACGACAGCCTTGAACACTGAAGCTTTCTTT CASSSTTALNTEAFF
- - TRBJ2-3 TRBV29-1 TGCAGCGTTACAGACGGAGCCATCACAGATACGCAGTATTTT CSVTDGAITDTQYF
- - TRBJ2-1 TRBV9 TGTGCCAGCAGCGTAGAACAGCGCAATGAGCAGTTCTTC CASSVEQRNEQFF
- - TRBJ2-7 TRBV18 TGTGCCAGCTCACCACAGGGGAAATCCTCCTACGAGCAGTACTTC CASSPQGKSSYEQYF